This entry is about one T cell receptor (beta chain). This receptor's antigen is unknown. No qualities accompany the bases; no much larger clone lies one base away. The sample belongs to a study of T-cell reconstitution after alpha-beta-depleted transplantation in children (dated by TCRdb to the mid-2010s). With respect to the entire study: Using TCR repertoire profiling, the study followed T-cell immune reconstitution in a quantitative way in children after TCRalphabeta/CD19-depleted allogeneic hematopoietic cell transplantation.

The library was made by PCR. The sequencing machine was an Illumina HiSeq 2500. To normalize quantification of the TCRbeta repertoire, the TCR libraries were built with molecular barcoding that relied on unique molecular identifiers. The raw public reads went through TCRdb reprocessing: fastp at Q25, MiXCR clone calling, in-frame beta chains kept. Each record represents a unique CDR3 protein, reported with the most common genes and DNA among its rows. This sample has some 550,000 distinct CDR3 sequences in its table, and about a sixth of those were observed once. The ten largest make up less than 4% of the sample. The TCR originated in a human donor who donated a stem cell graft to a child with acute lymphoblastic leukemia. Specimen: PBMCs from the stem cell graft donor, collected from the stem cell graft.

The nucleotide sequence reads TGCGCCAGCAGCCGGATTAGCGGGAGGGCCATCGGGGAGCTGTTTTTT. This yields the protein CASSRISGRAIGELFF. The chain is made from TRBV5-1 and TRBJ2-2; TRBD2 agrees with 11 junctional bases. Germline trimming amounts to 4 bases on V and 7 bases on J, with 9 as the count of junction bases outside the gene matches. Looking up the germline V gene yields CDR1 SGHRS and CDR2 YFSETQ. The CDR3, from cysteine to phenylalanine, totals 16 residues. Left in the record is the CDR3 DNA by itself, 48 bases read in frame from the first base.